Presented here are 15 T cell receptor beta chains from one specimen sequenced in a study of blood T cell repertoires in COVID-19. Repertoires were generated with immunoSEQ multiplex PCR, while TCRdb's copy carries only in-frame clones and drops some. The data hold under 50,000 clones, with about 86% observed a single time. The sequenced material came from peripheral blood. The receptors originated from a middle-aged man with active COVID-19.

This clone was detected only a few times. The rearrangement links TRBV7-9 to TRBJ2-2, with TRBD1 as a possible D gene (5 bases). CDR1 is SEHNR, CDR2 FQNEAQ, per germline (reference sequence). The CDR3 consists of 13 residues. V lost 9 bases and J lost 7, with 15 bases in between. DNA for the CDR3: TGTGCCAGGAACCAGGGAAACGGCGGGGAGCTGTTTTTT. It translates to CARNQGNGGELFF.

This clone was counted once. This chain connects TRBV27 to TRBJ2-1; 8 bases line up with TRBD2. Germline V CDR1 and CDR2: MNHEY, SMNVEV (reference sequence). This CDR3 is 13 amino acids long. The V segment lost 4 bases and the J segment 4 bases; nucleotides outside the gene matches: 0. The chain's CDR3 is CASSSGGYNEQFF. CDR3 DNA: TGTGCCAGCAGTTCGGGAGGGTACAATGAGCAGTTCTTC.

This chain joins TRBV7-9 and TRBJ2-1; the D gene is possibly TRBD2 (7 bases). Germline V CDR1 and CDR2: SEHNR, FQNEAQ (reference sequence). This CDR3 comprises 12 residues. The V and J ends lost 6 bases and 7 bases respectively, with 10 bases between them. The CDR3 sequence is CASRRGLNEQFF. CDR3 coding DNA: TGTGCCAGCAGGCGGGGGCTAAATGAGCAGTTCTTC.

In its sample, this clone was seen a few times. The CDR3 spells CASSTQASESGGYTF. In nucleotides, the CDR3 is TGTGCCAGCAGCACGCAGGCTTCTGAATCGGGGGGCTACACCTTC. The chain is built from TRBV7-2 and TRBJ1-2; D not certain. CDR1 SGHTA and CDR2 FQGNSA come from the germline V gene. Trimming took off 5 bases at V and 8 bases at J, with 21 bases between the two ends. This CDR3 is built from 15 residues.

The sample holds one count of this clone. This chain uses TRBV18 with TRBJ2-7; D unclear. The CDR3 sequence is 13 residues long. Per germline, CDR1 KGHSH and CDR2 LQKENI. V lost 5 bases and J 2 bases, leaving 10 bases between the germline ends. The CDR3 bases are TGTGCCAGCTCAACCGGAGTGACCTACGAGCAGTACTTC. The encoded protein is CASSTGVTYEQYF.

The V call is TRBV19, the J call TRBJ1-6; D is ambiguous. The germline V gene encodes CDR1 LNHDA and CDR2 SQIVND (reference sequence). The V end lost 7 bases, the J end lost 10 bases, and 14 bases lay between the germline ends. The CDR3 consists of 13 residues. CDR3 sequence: CASNSRDNSPLHF. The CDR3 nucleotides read TGTGCCAGTAATTCCCGAGACAACTCACCCCTCCACTTT.

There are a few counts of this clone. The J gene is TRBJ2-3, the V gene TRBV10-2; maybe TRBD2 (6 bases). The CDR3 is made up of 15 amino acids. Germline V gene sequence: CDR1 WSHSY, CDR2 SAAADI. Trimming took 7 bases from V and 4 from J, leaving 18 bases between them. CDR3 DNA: TGCGCCAGCAAGGTGACAGCGGGTCCCTCAGATACGCAGTATTTT. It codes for CASKVTAGPSDTQYF.

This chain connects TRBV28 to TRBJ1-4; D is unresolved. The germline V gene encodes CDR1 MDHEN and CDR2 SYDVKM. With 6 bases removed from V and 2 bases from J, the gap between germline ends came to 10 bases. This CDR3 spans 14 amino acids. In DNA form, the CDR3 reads TGTGCCAGCAGCCCCCGGTGGACTAATGAAAAACTGTTTTTT. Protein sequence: CASSPRWTNEKLFF.

CDR3 DNA: TGTGCCAGCAGCTCGCGAGGGGGCGTAACTGAAGCTTTCTTT. It is translated as CASSSRGGVTEAFF. V gene TRBV7-2 combines with J gene TRBJ1-1, with 7 bases matching TRBD1. V dropped 4 bases and J dropped 5; count of bases not matched to a gene: 7. Per the germline V gene, CDR1 is SGHTA and CDR2 is FQGNSA. This CDR3 spans 14 amino acids.

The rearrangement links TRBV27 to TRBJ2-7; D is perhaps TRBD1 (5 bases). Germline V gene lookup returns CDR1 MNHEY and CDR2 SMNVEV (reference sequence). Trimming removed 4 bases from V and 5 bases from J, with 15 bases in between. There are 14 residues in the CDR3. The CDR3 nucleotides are TGTGCCAGCAGTTCCCCATGGGGCTTCAACGAGCAGTACTTC. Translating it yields CASSSPWGFNEQYF.

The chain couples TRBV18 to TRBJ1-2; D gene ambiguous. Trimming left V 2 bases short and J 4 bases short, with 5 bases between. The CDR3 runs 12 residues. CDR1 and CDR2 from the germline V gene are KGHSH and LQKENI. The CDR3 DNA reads TGTGCCAGCTCACCAGGGCGCTATGGCTACACCTTC. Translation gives CASSPGRYGYTF.

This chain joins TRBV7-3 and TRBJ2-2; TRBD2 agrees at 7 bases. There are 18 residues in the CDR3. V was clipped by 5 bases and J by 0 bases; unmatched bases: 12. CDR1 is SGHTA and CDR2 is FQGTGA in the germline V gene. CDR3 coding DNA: TGTGCCAGCAGCATGACTAGCTCATCTGGAACGAACACCGGGGAGCTGTTTTTT. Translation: CASSMTSSSGTNTGELFF. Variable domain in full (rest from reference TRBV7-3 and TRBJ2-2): GAGVSQTPSNKVTEKGKYVELRCDPISGHTALYWYRQSLGQGPEFLIYFQGTGAADDSGLPNDRFFAVRPEGSVSTLKIQRTERGDSAVYLCASSMTSSSGTNTGELFFGEGSRLTVL.

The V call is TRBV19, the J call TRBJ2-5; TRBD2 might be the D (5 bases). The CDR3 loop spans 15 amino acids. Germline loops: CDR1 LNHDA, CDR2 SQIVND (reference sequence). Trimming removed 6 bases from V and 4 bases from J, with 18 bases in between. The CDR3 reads CASRSGLNKGETQYF. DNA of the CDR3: TGTGCCAGTAGGTCAGGACTGAATAAGGGAGAGACCCAGTACTTC.

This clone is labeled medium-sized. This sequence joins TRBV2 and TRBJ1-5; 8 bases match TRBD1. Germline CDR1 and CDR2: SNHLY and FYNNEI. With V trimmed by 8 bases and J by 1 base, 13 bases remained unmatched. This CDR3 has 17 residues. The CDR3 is CASLPDRVRISNQPQHF. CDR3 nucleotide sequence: TGTGCCAGCCTACCGGACAGGGTCAGGATCAGCAATCAGCCCCAGCATTTT.

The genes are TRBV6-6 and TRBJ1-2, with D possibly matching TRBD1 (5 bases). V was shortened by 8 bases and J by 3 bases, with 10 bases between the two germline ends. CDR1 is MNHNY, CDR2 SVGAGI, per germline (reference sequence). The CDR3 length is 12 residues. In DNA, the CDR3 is TGTGCCAGCGGCGACAGCGACTATGGCTACACCTTC. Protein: CASGDSDYGYTF.